The entry below gives a single T cell receptor (beta chain) sequence along with its context. Its antigen is as yet unknown. The sample is drawn from a study of T cell responses to AZD1222 COVID-19 vaccine. Pooled in the analysis were second doses at about 4 or about 12 weeks. Study-level points and caveats: Donors were chiefly white British, with a greater number of females, and clonal diversity was perhaps underestimated.

Data came from immunoSEQ multiplex PCR; TCRdb stores just in-frame clones and leaves some out. The table records 40,000 to 55,000 clones, about 90% of them present only once. Germline V gene sequence: CDR1 KGHDR, CDR2 SFDVKD. CDR3 length: 13 residues. V shed 2 bases and J shed 5 bases, with 8 bases lying between them. The clonotype comes from an adult who received the AZD1222 COVID-19 vaccine. The sample here was peripheral blood, taken 28 days after the second AZD1222 dose. The rearrangement joins TRBV24-1 to TRBJ2-5; D remains ambiguous. CDR3 in amino acids: CATSDSQAETQYF. For the CDR3, the DNA is TGTGCCACCAGTGATTCCCAGGCGGAGACCCAGTACTTC.